This TCR beta chain derives from a study of T cells expressing NK-cell markers. As for the study in general: Sequenced donors, eight in total, included seven who were HCMV-seropositive and one who was seronegative. Whole-study results and caveats: Expanded NKG2C+ T cell clones had unclear HCMV specificity. Topping the CD3+CD56-NKG2C+ fraction as well were these clonotypes, in four donors.

Per the germline V gene, CDR1 is SGHTA and CDR2 is FQGNSA. The CDR3 covers 15 residues. TCRdb reprocessed the 5' RACE reads and keeps a single row for each CDR3 protein, giving no DNA. The sample includes 200,000 to 300,000 distinct CDR3 sequences. Remarks on this clonotype: Its antigen is unknown.

Sequencing used blood T cells: a sorted CD56 or NKG2C T cell subset, CD4+ or CD8+ T cells, or bulk PBMC T cells (not recorded which). This TCR came from a woman aged 18-69 years in good health. The chain combines TRBV7-2 with TRBJ2-5; TCRdb proposes TRBD2, but this gene call is untestable without DNA. The CDR3 is CASSLDYTKQETQYF. The whole variable domain, filled in from reference TRBV7-2 and TRBJ2-5, reads GAGVSQSPSNKVTEKGKDVELRCDPISGHTALYWYRQSLGQGLEFLIYFQGNSAPDKSGLPSDRFSAERTGGSVSTLTIQRTQQEDSAVYLCASSLDYTKQETQYFGPGTRLLVL.